A selection of T cell receptor beta chains follows, all from one sample in a study of regulatory T cells in long-lasting Graves disease. TCRdb ran MiXCR on the multiplex PCR reads and lists one entry per CDR3 protein. The sample lists 300,000 to 400,000 distinct CDR3 sequences; approximately 15% were seen once. The sample was also reused in another study, on T cells in Graves' hyperthyroidism and ophthalmopathy.

Sample: peripheral blood mononuclear cells (PBMCs), taken at new diagnosis, from a patient treated with antithyroid drugs. These receptors all come from a middle-aged man with Graves disease. CDR3s include the opening cysteine and the closing phenylalanine or tryptophan.

v_call cdr3_aa
TRBV4-2 CASSQKDGYGYTF
TRBV5-6 CASSPINSYGYTF
TRBV18 CASSPLDTEKLFF
TRBV3-1 CASSQIVISSYNEQFF
TRBV9 CASSVESRGSTDTQYF
TRBV2 CASIPTGNAEAFF
TRBV9 CASSVAPSNEQFF
TRBV6-2/TRBV6-3 CASVSGYSNQPQHF
TRBV20-1 CSARYTGRGEQYF
TRBV20-1 CSDKHTQRGGLEYF
TRBV7-9 CASRPGTSGRDEQFF
TRBV18 CASSPGQGWGYGYTF
TRBV2 CASSERGRGYEQYF
TRBV30 CAWSRGDSNSPLHF
TRBV7-2 CASSFEDRGWNEQFF
TRBV7-9 CASSSRGGKLNEQFF
TRBV6-4 CASRRASGGTQYF
TRBV6-1 CASRALRQGEAFF
TRBV10-2 CASRRFVDTGELFF
TRBV5-1 CASRLAGAYTDTQYF
TRBV28 CASSTNRGLGYTF
TRBV28 CASIPTGEPYNSPLHF
TRBV2 CASSLSGGNYNEQFF
TRBV2 CASSGEGFMHSPLHF
TRBV5-5 CASSPSPTGYNEQFF
TRBV28 CASRIGAAGLATNEQFF
TRBV10-3 CAISESLNEQYF
TRBV10-3 CAISGGNYGYTF
TRBV6-5 CASSYEDRAQETQYF
TRBV18 CASSPGTQGREQYF
TRBV30 CAWSVGGGDLYGYTF
TRBV6-5 CASSLTGPSYEQYF
TRBV20-1 CSASGVGGETQYF
TRBV7-3 CASSLKGGDSPLHF
TRBV20-1 CSAPDLGDRGSPLHF
TRBV5-1 CASSLTSGNSYEQYF
TRBV28 CASSSSYRVFQSTDTQYF
TRBV20-1 CSARDPLSYEQYF
TRBV27 CASSLTGGLAYGYTF
TRBV7-2 CASSFLTGGTEAFF
TRBV20-1 CSAGREDVDKETQYF
TRBV28 CASEEGQLYQPQHF
TRBV5-1 CASRTGTGDYGYTF
TRBV7-2 CASSPPPLGDTQYF
TRBV7-9 CASTGPLNTEAFF
TRBV4-1 CASSQQSGASGANVLTF